This T cell receptor (beta chain) emerged from a study of shared clonotypes between healthy human individuals. Findings of the study overall: The sharing of 5% to 5.5% of naive CD4 clonotypes was seen across a handful of donors. On the whole, naive subsets had larger estimated richness than memory subsets had.

Turning to this clone: Its antigen is as yet unknown.

Germline assignment: CDR1 SNHLY and CDR2 FYNNEI. V lost 10 bases to trimming and J lost 2 bases, with 20 bases between them. This CDR3 contains 15 residues. Sorted subsets were amplified in replicate PCRs using approximately 0.2 ug DNA, around 30,000 T cell genomes. Authors' methods: Filtering was not the same, since immunoSEQ gave junction-only sequences without quality scores. Libraries were prepared by immunoSEQ multiplex PCR; TCRdb keeps only in-frame clonotypes and omits some of them. That table furnishes V, J and clone size, whereas the DNA furnished D and trimming. The data hold about a million clones, with roughly 77% observed a single time.

The sample was memory CD4+ T cells from PBMCs. Subset denoted: CD45RA-negative fraction. This TCR derives from a man younger than 30 in good health. Some clones in this sample may be carry-over from other donors' samples. The V and J genes are TRBV2 and TRBJ2-5; the D gene is possibly TRBD2 (5 bases). CDR3 sequence (DNA): TGTGCCAACTACGGGGTCTCGGGGAAACAAGAGACCCAGTACTTC. This gives the protein CANYGVSGKQETQYF.